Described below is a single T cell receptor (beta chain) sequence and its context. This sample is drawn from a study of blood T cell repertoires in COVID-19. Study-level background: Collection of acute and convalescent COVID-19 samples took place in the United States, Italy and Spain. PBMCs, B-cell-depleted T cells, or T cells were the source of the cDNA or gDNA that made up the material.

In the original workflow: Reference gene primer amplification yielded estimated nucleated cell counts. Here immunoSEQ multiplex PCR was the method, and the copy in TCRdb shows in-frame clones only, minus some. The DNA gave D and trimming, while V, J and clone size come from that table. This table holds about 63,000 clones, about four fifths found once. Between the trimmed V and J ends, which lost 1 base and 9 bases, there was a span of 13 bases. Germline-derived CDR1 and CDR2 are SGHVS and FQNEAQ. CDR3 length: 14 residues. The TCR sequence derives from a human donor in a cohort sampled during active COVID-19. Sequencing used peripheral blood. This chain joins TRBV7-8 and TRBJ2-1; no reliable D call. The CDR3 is CASSLGSERGEQFF. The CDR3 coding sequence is TGTGCCAGCAGCTTAGGGAGCGAGAGAGGTGAGCAGTTCTTC.